The source of this TCR beta chain is a study of T cell changes during pregnancy in multiple sclerosis. From germline, CDR1 is LGHNT and CDR2 FRNRAP. The CDR3 consists of 13 residues. This clone appeared once. At one end the junction does not follow the germline gene, possibly because of a read error. Other DNA sequences in the sample encode the same CDR3. Measured with immunoSEQ multiplex PCR; TCRdb has only the in-frame clones, and not every one. Of approximately 90,000 clones listed, about 92% are singletons. The chain joins TRBV12-5 to TRBJ1-6; D ambiguous. This receptor was identified in a female donor with multiple sclerosis, enrolled in a pregnancy study. Material: peripheral blood, obtained after pregnancy. The CDR3 loop is CASGLVGDSPLHF. CDR3 sequence (DNA): TGTGCTAGTGGCTTGGTAGGAGATTCACCCCTCCACTTT.